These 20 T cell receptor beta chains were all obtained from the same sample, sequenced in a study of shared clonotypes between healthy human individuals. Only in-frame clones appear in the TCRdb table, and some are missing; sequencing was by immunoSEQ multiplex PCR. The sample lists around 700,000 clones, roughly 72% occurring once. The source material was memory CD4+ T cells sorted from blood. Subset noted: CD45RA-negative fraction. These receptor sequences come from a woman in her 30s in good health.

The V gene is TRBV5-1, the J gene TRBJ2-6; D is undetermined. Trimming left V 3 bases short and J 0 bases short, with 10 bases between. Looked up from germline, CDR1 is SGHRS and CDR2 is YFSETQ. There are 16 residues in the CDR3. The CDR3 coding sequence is TGCGCCAGCAGCTCCTCCCCAAGCTCTGGGGCCAACGTCCTGACTTTC. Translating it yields CASSSSPSSGANVLTF.

The CDR3 spells CASSAWGAGSGNTIYF. The CDR3 DNA reads TGCGCCAGCAGCGCTTGGGGGGCAGGCTCTGGAAACACCATATATTTT. This chain uses TRBV5-1 with TRBJ1-3; TRBD1 is a possible D gene (6 bases). Trimming took off 4 bases at V and 0 bases at J, with 14 bases between the two ends. Germline CDR1 and CDR2: SGHRS and YFSETQ. The CDR3 is made up of 16 amino acids.

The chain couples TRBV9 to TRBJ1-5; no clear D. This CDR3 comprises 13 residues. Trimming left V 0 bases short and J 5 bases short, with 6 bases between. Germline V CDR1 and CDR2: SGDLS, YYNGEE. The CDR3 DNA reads TGTGCCAGCAGCGTAGACACAGATCAGCCCCAGCATTTT. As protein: CASSVDTDQPQHF.

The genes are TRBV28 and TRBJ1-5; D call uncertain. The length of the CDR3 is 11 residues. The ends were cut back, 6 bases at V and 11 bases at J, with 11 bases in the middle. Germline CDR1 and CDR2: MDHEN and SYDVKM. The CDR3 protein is CASSPGVAQHF. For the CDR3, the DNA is TGTGCCAGCAGCCCCGGGGTTGCCCAGCATTTT.

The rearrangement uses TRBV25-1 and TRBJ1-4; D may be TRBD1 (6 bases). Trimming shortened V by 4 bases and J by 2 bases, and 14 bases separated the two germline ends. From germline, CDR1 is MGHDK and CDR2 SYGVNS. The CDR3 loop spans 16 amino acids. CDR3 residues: CASSASQGFTNEKLFF. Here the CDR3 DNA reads TGTGCCAGCAGTGCTTCACAGGGTTTTACTAATGAAAAACTGTTTTTT.

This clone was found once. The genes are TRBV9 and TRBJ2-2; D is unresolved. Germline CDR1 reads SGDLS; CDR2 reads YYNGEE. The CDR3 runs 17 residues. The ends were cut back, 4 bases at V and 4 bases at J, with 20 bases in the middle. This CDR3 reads CASSKLSTLAGTGELFF. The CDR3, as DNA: TGTGCCAGCAGCAAACTTAGTACGTTGGCTGGCACCGGGGAGCTGTTTTTT.

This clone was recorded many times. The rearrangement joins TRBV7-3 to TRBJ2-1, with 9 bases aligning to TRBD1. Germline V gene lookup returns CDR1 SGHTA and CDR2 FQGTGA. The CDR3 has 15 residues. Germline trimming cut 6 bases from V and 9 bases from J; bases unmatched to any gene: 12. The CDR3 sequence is CASSHRDRVFGEQFF. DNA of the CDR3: TGTGCCAGCAGTCACCGGGACAGGGTGTTCGGTGAGCAGTTCTTC.

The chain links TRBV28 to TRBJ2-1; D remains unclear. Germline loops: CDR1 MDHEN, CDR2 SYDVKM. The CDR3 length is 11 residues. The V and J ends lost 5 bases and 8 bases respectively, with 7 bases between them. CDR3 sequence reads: CASSHRYEQFF. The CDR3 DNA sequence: TGTGCCAGCAGTCACCGGTATGAGCAGTTCTTC.

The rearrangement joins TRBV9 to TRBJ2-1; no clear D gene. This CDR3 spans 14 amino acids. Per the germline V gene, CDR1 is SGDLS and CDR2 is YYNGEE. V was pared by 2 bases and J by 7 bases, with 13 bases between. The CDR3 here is CASSVSQARNEQFF. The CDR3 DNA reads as TGTGCCAGCAGCGTGAGCCAGGCGAGGAATGAGCAGTTCTTC.

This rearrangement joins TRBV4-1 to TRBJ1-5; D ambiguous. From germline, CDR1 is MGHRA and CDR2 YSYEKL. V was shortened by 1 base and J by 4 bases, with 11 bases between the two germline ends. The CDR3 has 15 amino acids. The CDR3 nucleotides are TGCGCCAGCAGCCAAGGGTGGCAGGATAATCAGCCCCAGCATTTT. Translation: CASSQGWQDNQPQHF.

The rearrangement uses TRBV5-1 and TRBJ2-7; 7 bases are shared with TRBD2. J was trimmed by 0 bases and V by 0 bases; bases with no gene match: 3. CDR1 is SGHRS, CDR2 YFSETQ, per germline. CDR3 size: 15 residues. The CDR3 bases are TGCGCCAGCAGCTTGGCGGGAGGCGGCTCCTACGAGCAGTACTTC. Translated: CASSLAGGGSYEQYF.

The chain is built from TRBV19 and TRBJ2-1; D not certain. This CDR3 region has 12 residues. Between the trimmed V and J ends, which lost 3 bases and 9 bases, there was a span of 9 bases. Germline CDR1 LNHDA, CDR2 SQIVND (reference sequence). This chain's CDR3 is CASSISQGEQFF. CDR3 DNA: TGTGCCAGTAGTATCTCGCAAGGTGAGCAGTTCTTC.

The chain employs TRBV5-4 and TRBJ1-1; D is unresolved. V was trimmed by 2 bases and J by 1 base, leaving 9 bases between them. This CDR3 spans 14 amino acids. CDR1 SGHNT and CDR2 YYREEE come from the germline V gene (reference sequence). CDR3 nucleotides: TGTGCCAGCAGCTTCGGCCGGCCGAACACTGAAGCTTTCTTT. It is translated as CASSFGRPNTEAFF.

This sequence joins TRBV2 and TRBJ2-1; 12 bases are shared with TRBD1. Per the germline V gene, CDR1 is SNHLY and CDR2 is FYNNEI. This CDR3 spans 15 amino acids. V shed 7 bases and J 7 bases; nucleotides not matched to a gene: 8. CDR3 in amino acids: CASTRDRGRTNEQFF. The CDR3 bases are TGTGCCAGCACCAGGGACAGGGGGCGCACAAATGAGCAGTTCTTC.

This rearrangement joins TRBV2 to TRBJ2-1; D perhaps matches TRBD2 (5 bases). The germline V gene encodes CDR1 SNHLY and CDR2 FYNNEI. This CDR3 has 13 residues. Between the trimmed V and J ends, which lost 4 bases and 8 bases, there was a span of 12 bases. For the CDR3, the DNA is TGTGCCAGCAGTGGTACGAGGGTGGATGAGCAGTTCTTC. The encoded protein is CASSGTRVDEQFF.

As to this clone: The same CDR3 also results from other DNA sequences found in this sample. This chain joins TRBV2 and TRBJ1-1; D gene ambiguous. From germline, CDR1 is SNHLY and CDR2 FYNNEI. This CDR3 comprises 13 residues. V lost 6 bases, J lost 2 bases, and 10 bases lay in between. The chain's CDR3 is CASRRETNTEAFF. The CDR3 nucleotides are TGTGCCAGCAGGAGAGAGACAAACACTGAAGCTTTCTTT.

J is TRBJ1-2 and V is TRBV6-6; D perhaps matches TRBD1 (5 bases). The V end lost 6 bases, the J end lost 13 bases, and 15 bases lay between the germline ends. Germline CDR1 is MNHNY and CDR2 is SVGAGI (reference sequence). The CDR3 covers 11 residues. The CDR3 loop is CASSLGGGLTF. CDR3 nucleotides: TGTGCCAGCAGCCTCGGGGGGGGTCTCACCTTC.

The CDR3 coding sequence is TGTGCCAGCAGCTTGAGATATGGGGGAGGAAGGGCAGATACGCAGTATTTT. This encodes CASSLRYGGGRADTQYF. The rearrangement links TRBV11-2 to TRBJ2-3, with D tentatively TRBD2 (6 bases). The CDR3 contains 17 residues. V was trimmed by 3 bases and J by 4 bases, leaving 20 bases between them. Germline values: CDR1 SGHAT, CDR2 FQNNGV.

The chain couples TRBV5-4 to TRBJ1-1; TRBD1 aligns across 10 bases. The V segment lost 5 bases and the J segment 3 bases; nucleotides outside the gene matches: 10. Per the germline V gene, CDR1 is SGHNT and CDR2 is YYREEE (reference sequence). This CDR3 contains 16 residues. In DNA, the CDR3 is TGTGCCAGCAGTCGTCTGACAGGGGGCGATTACACTGAAGCTTTCTTT. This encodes CASSRLTGGDYTEAFF. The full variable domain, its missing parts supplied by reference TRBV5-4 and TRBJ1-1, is ETGVTQSPTHLIKTRGQQVTLRCSSQSGHNTVSWYQQALGQGPQFIFQYYREEENGRGNFPPRFSGLQFPNYSSELNVNALELDDSALYLCASSRLTGGDYTEAFFGQGTRLTVV.

The CDR3 DNA reads as TGTGCCAGCAGTTACCAACCCACAGGGACGAACACTGAAGCTTTCTTT. Its protein product is CASSYQPTGTNTEAFF. The J gene is TRBJ1-1, the V gene TRBV6-5; TRBD1 might be the D (6 bases). This CDR3 has 16 residues. Looked up from germline, CDR1 is MNHEY and CDR2 is SVGAGI. The V end lost 2 bases, the J end lost 1 base, and 14 bases lay between the germline ends.